Detailed here is one T cell receptor beta chain. Its target is unknown. Generated by immunoSEQ multiplex PCR, the TCRdb table keeps only in-frame clones and is missing some. The sample has 65,000 to 95,000 clones, 85% to 90% seen once; the top ten hold under 0.6%. The data belong to a study of OX40 agonist ivuxolimab in advanced cancers. At the level of the study: Six ivuxolimab dose levels, 0.01 to 10 mg/kg, were given intravenously every 2 weeks. General study results and limits: The authors also found low normalized T-cell clonal expansion in some nonresponders. The mean number of expanded clones was higher in CD8+ T cells than in CD4+.

V was clipped by 2 bases and J by 2 bases, with 8 bases between them. The CDR3 runs 14 residues. Per germline, CDR1 SEHNR and CDR2 FQNEAQ (reference sequence). Samples were taken at baseline and on day 1 of cycles 4 and 7. The sample was CD4+ or CD8+ T cells sorted from blood, taken in a trial of the OX40 agonist ivuxolimab. This sequence was found in an adult with an advanced solid tumor such as melanoma, head and neck, liver or kidney cancer. J is TRBJ2-3 and V is TRBV7-9; perhaps TRBD2 as D (6 bases). The CDR3 is CASSLRGNTDTQYF. CDR3 DNA sequence: TGTGCCAGCAGCTTACGCGGGAACACAGATACGCAGTATTTT.